This T cell receptor beta chain came from a study of patients and donors after allogeneic stem cell transplantation. Using its own MiXCR run on the RT-PCR reads, TCRdb lists one record per CDR3 protein. The sample lists roughly 880,000 distinct CDR3 sequences, about 20% occurring once. Trimming shortened V by 2 bases and J by 0 bases, and 12 bases separated the two germline ends. Germline CDR1 reads KGHSH; CDR2 reads LQKENI. The CDR3 sequence is 16 residues long. The source is a human donor who was either an allogeneic HSCT recipient or a stem cell or donor lymphocyte infusion donor (not recorded which). It is not recorded whose cells these are; they may come from a transplant donor. The sequenced sample was blood, either unsorted or a sorted T cell fraction (not recorded which). The chain recombines TRBV18 with TRBJ2-3, with a possible D match to TRBD2 (6 bases). As DNA, the CDR3 is TGTGCCAGCTCACCAAATCTAGGAGGGAGCACAGATACGCAGTATTTT. Its protein product is CASSPNLGGSTDTQYF. The variable domain in full, with the rest retrieved from reference TRBV18 and TRBJ2-3, is NAGVMQNPRHLVRRRGQEARLRCSPMKGHSHVYWYRQLPEEGLKFMVYLQKENIIDESGMPKERFSAEFPKEGPSILRIQQVVRGDSAAYFCASSPNLGGSTDTQYFGPGTRLTVL.